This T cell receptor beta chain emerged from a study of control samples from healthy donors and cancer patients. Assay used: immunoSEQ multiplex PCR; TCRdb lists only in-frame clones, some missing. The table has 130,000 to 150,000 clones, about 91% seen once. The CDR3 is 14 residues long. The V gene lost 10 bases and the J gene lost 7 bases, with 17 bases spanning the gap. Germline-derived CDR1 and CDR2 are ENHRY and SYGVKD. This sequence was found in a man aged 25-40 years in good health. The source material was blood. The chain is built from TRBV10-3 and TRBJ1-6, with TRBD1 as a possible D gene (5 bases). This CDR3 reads CASQRGRKNSPLHF. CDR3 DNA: TGTGCCAGCCAACGGGGCAGAAAGAATTCACCCCTCCACTTT.